These 9 T cell receptor beta chains share one sample of origin, sequenced in a study of T cells in women clearing cervical HPV infection (dated by TCRdb to the late 2010s). Libraries were constructed by the immunoSEQ multiplex PCR assay. In TCRdb, the immuneACCESS table is reduced to in-frame sequences with V and J assigned. These tables do not hold every clone; where another copy was compared, an unresolved V gene accounts for under half, and the others remain unexplained. The sample's own table lists about 16,000 clones. The top ten clonotypes cover roughly a tenth of the sample. Sequences were obtained from blood buffy coat. Receptors were obtained from a woman between 18 and 75 years old with a cervical HPV16 infection that either progressed to CIN3+ or cleared (not recorded which).

This chain's CDR3 is CASSPDPLMKGSTGELFF. The DNA read from the CDR3 is TGTGCCAGCAGTCCGGATCCCCTCATGAAGGGGTCCACCGGGGAG. The chain couples TRBV12-3 or TRBV12-4 to TRBJ2-2; D might be TRBD1 (5 bases). The read finishes 3 residues shy of the CDR3 end, and the germline J gene is used to complete it. Trimming took off 5 bases at V and 4 bases at J, with 23 bases between the two ends. This CDR3 has 18 amino acids.

A remark on this clone: The read ends 3 residues shy of where the CDR3 ends; the end is completed using the germline J gene. This chain joins TRBV19 and TRBJ1-1; 9 nucleotides match TRBD1. This CDR3 is built from 15 residues. The germline CDR1 and CDR2 sequences are LNHDA and SQIVND (reference sequence). The V gene end was trimmed by 5 bases and the J gene end by 4 bases; junction bases not matched to a gene: 8. The CDR3: CASSATQGASTEAFF. The DNA read from the CDR3 is TGTGCCAGTAGTGCGACACAGGGGGCATCCACTGAA.

In the case of this clone: The CDR3 goes on 3 residues after the read ends, and that part is filled in from the germline J gene. The chain links TRBV20-1 to TRBJ1-2; TRBD1 is a possible D gene (6 bases). Germline-derived CDR1 and CDR2 are DFQATT and SNEGSKA (reference sequence). This CDR3 is 12 amino acids long. The CDR3 region is CSARRQEVGYTF. The sequenced part of the CDR3 DNA is TGCAGTGCTAGAAGACAGGAGGTGGGC.

The sequenced part of the CDR3 DNA is TGTGCCAGCAGCCCAACTAGCTGGGCAGATACG. Translation gives CASSPTSWADT. The full CDR3 reads CASSPTSWADTQYF. The rearrangement links TRBV7-3 to TRBJ2-3; tentatively, D is TRBD2 (6 bases). Read coverage stops 3 residues before the CDR3 terminus; the germline J gene supplies the remainder. Trimming shortened V by 5 bases and J by 4 bases, and 13 bases separated the two germline ends. The CDR3 totals 14 residues. Germline-derived CDR1 and CDR2 are SGHTA and FQGTGA.

On this clone itself: The read ends 3 residues before the CDR3 terminus; that terminus is restored from the germline J gene. The same CDR3 is also encoded by other DNA sequences in this sample. The rearrangement links TRBV19 to TRBJ2-2; D perhaps matches TRBD2 (6 bases). The CDR3 runs 13 residues. Germline lookup yields CDR1 LNHDA and CDR2 SQIVND (reference sequence). CDR3 bases read: TGTGCCAGTCGGGGGTCTGGGGCCAACGTG. The encoded protein is CASRGSGANV. The CDR3 as a whole reads CASRGSGANVLFF.

Concerning this clone itself: At one end, the junction sequence differs from germline, possibly due to a read error. Read data end 3 residues before the CDR3 end; the end is taken from the germline J gene. This sequence joins TRBV19 and TRBJ2-3, with D hard to call. Germline loops: CDR1 LNHDA, CDR2 SQIVND (reference sequence). The CDR3 runs 13 residues. CDR3 DNA, as far as it was read: TGTGCCAGTAGTTATGGGCATCCAGAGACG. The encoded protein is CASSYGHPET. The whole CDR3 sequence is CASSYGHPETQYF. Full variable domain (missing parts from reference TRBV19 and TRBJ2-3): DGGITQSPKYLFRKEGQNVTLSCEQNLNHDAMYWYRQDPGQGLRLIYYSQIVNDFQKGDIAEGYSVSREKKESFPLTVTSAQKNPTAFYLCASSYGHPETQYFGPGTRLTVL.

Remarks on this clone: The CDR3 end lies 3 residues beyond the end of the read and is filled in from the germline J gene. This chain joins TRBV19 and TRBJ2-4; 11 bases align to TRBD2. V shed 10 bases, J shed 1 base, and the junction held 12 bases outside the gene matches. The CDR3 has 17 residues. The V gene's germline CDR1 is LNHDA and CDR2 SQIVND (reference sequence). Partial CDR3 DNA: TGTGCCACTCTAGCGGGAGGATCCGGGGGGGCCAAAAACATT. Residues: CATLAGGSGGAKNI. The entire CDR3 protein is CATLAGGSGGAKNIQYF.

Considering frequency, this clone is medium-sized. The read finishes 3 residues shy of the CDR3 end, and the germline J gene is used to complete it. The V gene is TRBV11-2, the J gene TRBJ2-7; 7 bases are a match to TRBD2. CDR3 length equals 13 residues. Germline V gene lookup returns CDR1 SGHAT and CDR2 FQNNGV. The V gene end was trimmed by 2 bases and the J gene end by 6 bases; junction bases not matched to a gene: 4. The covered CDR3 bases are TGTGCCAGCAGCTTACTGCGGGAGAGCGAG. Protein sequence: CASSLLRESE. The CDR3 reads in full as CASSLLRESEQYF.

Notes on this clone: The CDR3 end falls 3 residues outside the read, so it is completed with the germline J gene. This chain connects TRBV20-1 to TRBJ1-1; D not resolved. The CDR3 contains 13 residues. Germline assignment: CDR1 DFQATT and CDR2 SNEGSKA (reference sequence). V was clipped by 2 bases and J by 6 bases, with 13 bases between them. The sequenced part of the CDR3 DNA is TGCAGTGCTAGATCGGGGTCAAACGCTGAA. It codes for CSARSGSNAE. The whole CDR3 reads CSARSGSNAEAFF.